This T cell receptor beta chain was captured by sequencing in a study of blood T cell repertoires in COVID-19. Study context: The study drew acute and convalescent COVID-19 samples from the United States, Italy and Spain.

The CDR3 has 16 residues. CDR1 SGHNT and CDR2 YYREEE come from the germline V gene (reference sequence). V lost 2 bases and J lost 5; bases outside the gene matches: 9. Enrolment of Seattle patients took place during active infection, and they were followed longitudinally. In the source study's methods: Reference gene primer amplification gave estimated nucleated cell counts. Here immunoSEQ multiplex PCR was the method, and the copy in TCRdb shows in-frame clones only, minus some. V, J and clone size reflect that table, while D and trimming were determined from the DNA. The table lists 200,000 to 250,000 clones, about 90% of them singletons.

The chain has TRBV5-4 and TRBJ2-5; 10 bases agree with TRBD2. What was sequenced was peripheral blood. The TCR originated in a man under 40 with COVID-19, enrolled during active disease. For the CDR3, the DNA is TGTGCCAGCAGCTTCGAAAGCGGGAGGGCCGGTGAGACCCAGTACTTC. This translates into CASSFESGRAGETQYF.